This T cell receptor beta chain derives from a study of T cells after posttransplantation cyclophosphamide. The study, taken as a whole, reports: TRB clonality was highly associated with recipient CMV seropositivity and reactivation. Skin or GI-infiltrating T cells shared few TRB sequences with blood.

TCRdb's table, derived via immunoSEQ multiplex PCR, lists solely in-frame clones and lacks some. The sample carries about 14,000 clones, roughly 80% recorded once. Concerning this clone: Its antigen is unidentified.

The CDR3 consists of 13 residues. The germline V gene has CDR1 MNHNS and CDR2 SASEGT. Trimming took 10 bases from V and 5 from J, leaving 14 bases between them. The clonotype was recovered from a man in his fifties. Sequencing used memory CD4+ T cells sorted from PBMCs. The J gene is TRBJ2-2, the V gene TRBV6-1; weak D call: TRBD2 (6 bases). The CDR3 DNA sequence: TGTGCCACCCGGGTCGGACTAACCGGGGAGCTGTTTTTT. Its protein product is CATRVGLTGELFF.